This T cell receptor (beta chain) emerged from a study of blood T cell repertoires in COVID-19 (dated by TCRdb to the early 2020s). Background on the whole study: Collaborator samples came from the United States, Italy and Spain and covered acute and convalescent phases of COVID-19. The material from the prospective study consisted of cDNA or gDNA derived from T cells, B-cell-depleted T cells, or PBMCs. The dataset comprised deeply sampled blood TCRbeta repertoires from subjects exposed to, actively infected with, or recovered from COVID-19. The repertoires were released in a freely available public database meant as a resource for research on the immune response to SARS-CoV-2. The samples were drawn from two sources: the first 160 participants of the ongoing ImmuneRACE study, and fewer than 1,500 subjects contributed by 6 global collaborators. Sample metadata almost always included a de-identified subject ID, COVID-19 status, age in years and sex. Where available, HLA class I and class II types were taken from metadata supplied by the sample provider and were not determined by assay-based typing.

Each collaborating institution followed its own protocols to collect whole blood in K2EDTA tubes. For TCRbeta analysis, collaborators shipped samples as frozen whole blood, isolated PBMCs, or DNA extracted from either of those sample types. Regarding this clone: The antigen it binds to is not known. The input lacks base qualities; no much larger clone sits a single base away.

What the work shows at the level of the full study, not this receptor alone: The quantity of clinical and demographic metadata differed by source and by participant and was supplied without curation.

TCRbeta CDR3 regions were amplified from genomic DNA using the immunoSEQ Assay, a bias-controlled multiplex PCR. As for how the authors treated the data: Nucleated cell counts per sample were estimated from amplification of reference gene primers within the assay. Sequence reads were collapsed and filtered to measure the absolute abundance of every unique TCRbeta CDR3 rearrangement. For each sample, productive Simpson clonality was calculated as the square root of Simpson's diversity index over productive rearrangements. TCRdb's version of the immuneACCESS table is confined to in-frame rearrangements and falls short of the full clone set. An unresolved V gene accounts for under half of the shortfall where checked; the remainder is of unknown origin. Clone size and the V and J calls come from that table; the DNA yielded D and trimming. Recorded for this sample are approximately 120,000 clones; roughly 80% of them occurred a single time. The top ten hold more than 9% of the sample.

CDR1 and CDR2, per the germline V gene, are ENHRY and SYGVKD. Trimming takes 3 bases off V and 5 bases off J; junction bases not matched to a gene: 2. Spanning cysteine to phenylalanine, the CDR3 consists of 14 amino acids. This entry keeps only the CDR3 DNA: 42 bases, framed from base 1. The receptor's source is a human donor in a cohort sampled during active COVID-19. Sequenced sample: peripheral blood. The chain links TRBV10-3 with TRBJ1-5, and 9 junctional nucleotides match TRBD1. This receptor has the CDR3 CAISERQGDQPQHF. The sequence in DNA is TGTGCCATCAGTGAAAGACAGGGGGATCAGCCCCAGCATTTT.